This T cell receptor (beta chain) was captured by sequencing in a study of cytomegalovirus exposure and HLA in healthy donors. In germline, CDR1 is SGDLS, CDR2 YYNGEE. This CDR3 contains 15 residues. With V trimmed by 3 bases and J by 2 bases, 6 bases remained unmatched. Study-wide findings and caveats: Researchers left out some V segments, among them TRBV6-2 and TRBV6-3, as indistinguishable.

In the PCR, 60 Vbeta and 13 Jbeta primers were used. The protocol was immunoSEQ multiplex PCR, while the TCRdb copy is restricted to in-frame clones and leaves out a portion. In total, the table holds 150,000 to 200,000 clones. About this clone: As yet, its antigen is unknown.

Sequencing was carried out using PBMCs. The source of this sequence is a man aged 25-45 years in good health and CMV-seronegative. This chain uses TRBV9 with TRBJ2-7, with 9 bases lining up with TRBD1. Here the CDR3 reads CASSAEGQGPYEQYF. Here the CDR3 DNA reads TGTGCCAGCAGCGCCGAAGGACAGGGGCCCTACGAGCAGTACTTC. The complete variable domain, with remaining parts taken from reference TRBV9 and TRBJ2-7, reads DSGVTQTPKHLITATGQRVTLRCSPRSGDLSVYWYQQSLDQGLQFLIQYYNGEERAKGNILERFSAQQFPDLHSELNLSSLELGDSALYFCASSAEGQGPYEQYFGPGTRLTVT.